Each of the 30 T cell receptor beta chains below was sequenced from the same sample in a study of blood T cell repertoires in COVID-19. Profiling relied on immunoSEQ multiplex PCR, and the TCRdb table lists in-frame clones only, not all of them. The data hold 200,000 to 250,000 clones, with 80% to 90% observed a single time. Input material: PBMCs or T cells enriched from blood (not recorded which). Source of these receptors: a woman aged 25-40 years who had recovered from COVID-19.

About this clone itself: Other DNA sequences of this sample code for an identical CDR3. This chain joins TRBV27 and TRBJ2-1, with 9 nucleotides matching TRBD2. Germline CDR1 MNHEY, CDR2 SMNVEV (reference sequence). V gave up 6 bases and J gave up 0 bases; unmatched junction bases: 3. The CDR3 loop spans 15 amino acids. CDR3 coding DNA: TGTGCCAGCAGCCTTAGCGGGAGCTCCTACAATGAGCAGTTCTTC. Translation: CASSLSGSSYNEQFF.

The rearrangement links TRBV30 to TRBJ1-2; D uncertain. The CDR3 length is 13 residues. Germline CDR1 and CDR2: GTSNPN and SVGIG (reference sequence). The V gene lost 2 bases and the J gene lost 7 bases, with 14 bases spanning the gap. The chain's CDR3 is CAWSLTGLGGYTF. Here the CDR3 DNA reads TGTGCCTGGAGTTTGACGGGATTGGGTGGCTACACCTTC.

The chain uses TRBV28 and TRBJ2-2, with 8 bases identical to TRBD2. CDR1 and CDR2 (germline): MDHEN, SYDVKM. This CDR3 spans 15 amino acids. V lost 5 bases and J lost 5; bases outside the gene matches: 7. The CDR3 nucleotides read TGTGCCAGCAGTCTGGCGGGAGGCACGACCGGGGAGCTGTTTTTT. It is translated as CASSLAGGTTGELFF.

The V gene is TRBV11-2, the J gene TRBJ2-3; TRBD2 matches 7 bases. The V gene's germline CDR1 is SGHAT and CDR2 FQNNGV. The J segment lost 7 bases and the V segment lost 0 bases, leaving 7 bases of the junction unmatched. This CDR3 spans 15 amino acids. As DNA, the CDR3 is TGTGCCAGCAGCTTAGAGGCGGGAGCAATAAATACGCAGTATTTT. Encoded protein: CASSLEAGAINTQYF.

The V call is TRBV9, the J call TRBJ1-2, with D tentatively TRBD1 (5 bases). Trimming cost V 0 bases and J 1 base, with 13 bases left between them. Germline V gene sequence: CDR1 SGDLS, CDR2 YYNGEE. The CDR3 has 16 residues. The CDR3 nucleotides are TGTGCCAGCAGCGTAGTCAGCGGGGGAATTAACTATGGCTACACCTTC. It yields the protein CASSVVSGGINYGYTF.

The chain uses TRBV4-3 and TRBJ1-1; D is undetermined. Trimming cost V 6 bases and J 2 bases, with 13 bases left between them. Germline CDR1 is LGHNA and CDR2 is YSLEER. The CDR3 is 14 amino acids. DNA of the CDR3: TGCGCCAGCAGTCCCGACCAGGCCAACACTGAAGCTTTCTTT. Its translation: CASSPDQANTEAFF.

The rearrangement joins TRBV13 to TRBJ2-1; D remains ambiguous. The CDR3 has 13 amino acids. With 5 bases removed from V and 7 bases from J, the gap between germline ends came to 12 bases. Per germline, CDR1 PRHDT and CDR2 FYEKMQ (reference sequence). The CDR3 coding sequence is TGTGCCAGCAGCCCCAACCCCAGGAATGAGCAGTTCTTC. Protein sequence: CASSPNPRNEQFF.

DNA for the CDR3: TGCGCCAGCAGCCCAATCCTGTGGACAGGGAACTACGAGCAGTACTTC. This gives the protein CASSPILWTGNYEQYF. This chain joins TRBV4-1 and TRBJ2-7; 8 positions agree with TRBD1. V trimming: 4 bases; J trimming: 3 bases; junction bases outside the gene matches: 11. Germline V lookup: CDR1 MGHRA, CDR2 YSYEKL. The CDR3 totals 16 residues.

The J gene is TRBJ1-1, the V gene TRBV20-1; D possibly corresponds to TRBD1 (6 bases). Trimming removed 3 bases at V and 7 bases at J, with 21 bases between. The CDR3 is 15 amino acids. Germline CDR1 is DFQATT and CDR2 is SNEGSKA (reference sequence). CDR3 DNA sequence: TGCAGTGCTAGTGTTACATCCGGGGCAGGGGATGAAGCTTTCTTT. It encodes CSASVTSGAGDEAFF.

The rearrangement uses TRBV28 and TRBJ2-3, with 9 positions matching TRBD2. The CDR3 runs 20 residues. Losses at the gene ends were 2 bases for V and 4 bases for J; bases not matched to a gene: 19. Per the germline V gene, CDR1 is MDHEN and CDR2 is SYDVKM. CDR3: CASSLAAGGRASNDADTQYF. DNA of the CDR3: TGTGCCAGCAGTTTAGCAGCGGGCGGGAGGGCTTCTAATGACGCAGATACGCAGTATTTT.

The rearrangement links TRBV5-6 to TRBJ2-1; 9 bases are shared with TRBD2. Germline lookup yields CDR1 SGHDT and CDR2 YYEEEE. This CDR3 has 16 residues. Trimming took 4 bases from V and 2 from J; bases not matched to a gene: 7. The CDR3 DNA follows: TGTGCCAGCAGCCCCAGAGCGGGAGGACCCTACAATGAGCAGTTCTTC. Translating gives CASSPRAGGPYNEQFF. The variable domain in full, completed from reference TRBV5-6 and TRBJ2-1, reads DAGVTQSPTHLIKTRGQQVTLRCSPKSGHDTVSWYQQALGQGPQFIFQYYEEEERQRGNFPDRFSGHQFPNYSSELNVNALLLGDSALYLCASSPRAGGPYNEQFFGPGTRLTVL.

This clone was recorded only once. The chain recombines TRBV4-3 with TRBJ2-7; D not certain. The CDR3 consists of 13 residues. Germline V CDR1 and CDR2: LGHNA, YSLEER. Trimming pared 0 bases from V and 4 bases from J, leaving 7 bases between. CDR3 coding DNA: TGCGCCAGCAGCCAAGAAAGAGGTTACGAGCAGTACTTC. Translating gives CASSQERGYEQYF.

The chain has TRBV9 and TRBJ1-2, with D possibly being TRBD1 (5 bases). V was clipped by 0 bases and J by 3 bases, with 12 bases between them. The germline V gene has CDR1 SGDLS and CDR2 YYNGEE. The CDR3 totals 15 residues. The CDR3 bases are TGTGCCAGCAGCGTAGGTTTCAGGGTCGACTATGGCTACACCTTC. Translation: CASSVGFRVDYGYTF.

Regarding this clone: This same CDR3 is encoded by further DNA sequences in the sample. The J gene is TRBJ2-7, the V gene TRBV19, with a tentative D call TRBD1 (5 bases). This CDR3 contains 12 residues. V was shortened by 1 base and J by 6 bases, with 7 bases between the two germline ends. In germline, CDR1 is LNHDA, CDR2 SQIVND (reference sequence). The CDR3 nucleotides are TGTGCCAGTAGTATAGGGGGCGGCGAGCAGTACTTC. Encoded protein: CASSIGGGEQYF.

The CDR3, as DNA: TGTGCCAGCAGCTTATCCCCCGGGGGGGCGTATGGCTACACCTTC. Translating it yields CASSLSPGGAYGYTF. The chain couples TRBV7-2 to TRBJ1-2; possible D gene TRBD1, 6 bases. This CDR3 has 15 residues. Germline loops: CDR1 SGHTA, CDR2 FQGNSA. The V and J ends lost 2 bases and 5 bases respectively, with 15 bases between them.

V gene TRBV7-9 combines with J gene TRBJ1-1, with TRBD1 matching over 7 bases. Germline CDR1 is SEHNR and CDR2 is FQNEAQ (reference sequence). J gave up 1 base and V 8 bases, and 7 bases lay outside the gene matches. This CDR3 has 14 residues. The CDR3 bases are TGTGCCAGCGGGCCTCGACAGGGGAACACTGAAGCTTTCTTT. Protein sequence: CASGPRQGNTEAFF. Drawing the rest from reference TRBV7-9 and TRBJ1-1, the complete variable domain is DTGVSQNPRHKITKRGQNVTFRCDPISEHNRLYWYRQTLGQGPEFLTYFQNEAQLEKSRLLSDRFSAERPKGSFSTLEIQRTEQGDSAMYLCASGPRQGNTEAFFGQGTRLTVV.

The chain uses TRBV10-3 and TRBJ2-1; TRBD2 aligns across 11 bases. V shed 3 bases and J 6 bases; nucleotides not matched to a gene: 4. This CDR3 contains 15 residues. Germline V lookup: CDR1 ENHRY, CDR2 SYGVKD. The DNA for the CDR3 is TGTGCCATCAGTGAACTAGCGGGAGATCTCAATGAGCAGTTCTTC. Protein product: CAISELAGDLNEQFF.

This rearrangement joins TRBV9 to TRBJ2-7; the match to TRBD1 covers 9 bases. CDR1 is SGDLS and CDR2 is YYNGEE in the germline V gene. V was pared by 4 bases and J by 7 bases, with 9 bases of the junction left unmatched. The CDR3 spans 14 residues. The CDR3 spells CASSSGTGFVEQYF. As DNA, the CDR3 is TGTGCCAGCAGCAGCGGGACAGGGTTTGTAGAGCAGTACTTC.

The chain couples TRBV30 to TRBJ1-6; D is undetermined. The CDR3 totals 12 residues. V was pared by 1 base and J by 7 bases, with 5 bases between. Germline-derived CDR1 and CDR2 are GTSNPN and SVGIG (reference sequence). CDR3 protein: CAWSGVNSPLHF. In DNA, the CDR3 is TGTGCCTGGAGTGGAGTAAATTCACCCCTCCACTTT. Complete variable domain (other parts from reference TRBV30 and TRBJ1-6): SQTIHQWPATLVQPVGSPLSLECTVEGTSNPNLYWYRQAAGRGLQLLFYSVGIGQISSEVPQNLSASRPQDRQFILSSKKLLLSDSGFYLCAWSGVNSPLHFGNGTRLTVT.

This chain connects TRBV15 to TRBJ2-1; a possible D gene is TRBD2 (5 bases). Germline CDR1 LNHNV, CDR2 YYDKDF (reference sequence). This CDR3 contains 20 residues. With 1 base removed from V and 1 base from J, the gap between germline ends came to 23 bases. This CDR3 is CATSRVGQRQIGRSYNEQFF. In DNA, the CDR3 is TGTGCCACCAGCAGAGTCGGGCAGCGGCAGATCGGTAGGTCCTACAATGAGCAGTTCTTC.

This clone was observed once. The chain has TRBV21-1 and TRBJ2-1; the table's D gene call, TRBD1, was not cross checked with the DNA. TRBV21-1 is noted as a pseudogene. This CDR3 has 14 residues. The CDR3 spells CAKCPGQGNNEQFF. The CDR3 DNA is TGTGCCAAGTGCCCGGGACAGGGGAACAATGAGCAGTTCTTC.

This clone was counted a few times. This chain joins TRBV19 and TRBJ2-7; 7 positions match TRBD2. The CDR3 totals 15 residues. CDR1 is LNHDA and CDR2 is SQIVND in the germline V gene (reference sequence). Trimming at V came to 1 base and at J to 5 bases, leaving 8 bases not matched to a gene. The CDR3 DNA sequence: TGTGCCAGTAGTATAGTACGAAGCGGGAACGACGAGCAGTACTTC. It translates to CASSIVRSGNDEQYF. Together with reference TRBV19 and TRBJ2-7, the CDR3 gives the full variable domain: DGGITQSPKYLFRKEGQNVTLSCEQNLNHDAMYWYRQDPGQGLRLIYYSQIVNDFQKGDIAEGYSVSREKKESFPLTVTSAQKNPTAFYLCASSIVRSGNDEQYFGPGTRLTVT.

The J gene is TRBJ1-3, the V gene TRBV24-1; D is unresolved. V was pared by 9 bases and J by 4 bases, with 6 bases between. Germline values: CDR1 KGHDR, CDR2 SFDVKD. The CDR3 spans 11 residues. CDR3 DNA sequence: TGTGCCACCTCTTCCGGAAACACCATATATTTT. Translation: CATSSGNTIYF.

V and J are TRBV27 and TRBJ1-5; D is unresolved. V lost 1 base to trimming and J lost 7 bases, with 14 bases between them. The length of the CDR3 is 15 residues. CDR1 MNHEY and CDR2 SMNVEV come from the germline V gene (reference sequence). CDR3 sequence reads: CASSLWSGRGQPQHF. The CDR3 DNA reads as TGTGCCAGCAGTTTATGGTCCGGGCGCGGGCAGCCCCAGCATTTT.

This sequence joins TRBV7-9 and TRBJ1-5, with TRBD1 identical over 7 bases. Losses at the gene ends were 5 bases for V and 4 bases for J; bases not matched to a gene: 8. The germline CDR1 and CDR2 sequences are SEHNR and FQNEAQ (reference sequence). The CDR3 spans 15 residues. CDR3: CASSLGDSPNQPQHF. Written as DNA, the CDR3 is TGTGCCAGCAGCCTGGGGGACAGTCCAAATCAGCCCCAGCATTTT.

This chain connects TRBV10-3 to TRBJ2-2; tentative D call: TRBD2 (6 bases). This CDR3 is built from 15 residues. CDR1 ENHRY and CDR2 SYGVKD come from the germline V gene. The ends were cut back, 6 bases at V and 0 bases at J, with 11 bases in the middle. The CDR3 DNA follows: TGTGCCATCAGCCCGGCGGGATCGAACACCGGGGAGCTGTTTTTT. Its translation: CAISPAGSNTGELFF.

V usage is TRBV6-6 and J usage is TRBJ1-2; TRBD1 might be the D (6 bases). From germline, CDR1 is MNHNY and CDR2 SVGAGI (reference sequence). The V gene lost 5 bases and the J gene lost 8 bases, with 18 bases spanning the gap. The CDR3 sequence is 14 residues long. The CDR3 protein is CASSLSQPQGGYTF. The CDR3 DNA is TGTGCCAGCAGTCTTTCACAGCCTCAGGGGGGCTACACCTTC.

V and J are TRBV6-1 and TRBJ2-6, with D possibly matching TRBD1 (6 bases). Germline CDR1 MNHNS, CDR2 SASEGT. V lost 2 bases to trimming and J lost 1 base, with 18 bases between them. This CDR3 region has 19 residues. CDR3 coding DNA: TGTGCCAGCAGTGAAATCCCGATGGACAGTTATTCTGGGGCCAACGTCCTGACTTTC. This encodes CASSEIPMDSYSGANVLTF.

This chain connects TRBV7-2 to TRBJ2-3; 9 bases agree with TRBD2. This CDR3 is built from 18 residues. The germline gives CDR1 SGHTA, CDR2 FQGNSA. V gave up 5 bases and J gave up 3 bases; unmatched junction bases: 15. CDR3 in DNA: TGTGCCAGCAGCCCCCGGGGGGCGGGAGGGCCGGGGACAGATACGCAGTATTTT. This gives the protein CASSPRGAGGPGTDTQYF.

This chain uses TRBV7-2 with TRBJ2-7, with 7 positions matching TRBD2. CDR1 and CDR2 from the germline V gene are SGHTA and FQGNSA. The CDR3 covers 15 residues. Trimming cost V 4 bases and J 3 bases; bases outside gene matches: 9. CDR3 sequence reads: CASSSQRGSGYEQYF. The CDR3 DNA reads TGTGCCAGCAGCTCCCAACGCGGGAGTGGCTACGAGCAGTACTTC. Full variable domain (missing parts from reference TRBV7-2 and TRBJ2-7): GAGVSQSPSNKVTEKGKDVELRCDPISGHTALYWYRQSLGQGLEFLIYFQGNSAPDKSGLPSDRFSAERTGGSVSTLTIQRTQQEDSAVYLCASSSQRGSGYEQYFGPGTRLTVT.